These 17 T cell receptor beta chains were sequenced from one sample in a study of Tregs in tolerant kidney transplant recipients. Sequenced by immunoSEQ multiplex PCR; TCRdb stores in-frame clones only, minus some. In total, the table holds some 31,000 clones. The sample was CD8+ T cells from blood, taken before the transplant. These receptors originate from a human donor who received a combined kidney and bone marrow transplant.

The CDR3 spells CASRRDRGELTYEQYF. The CDR3 DNA, read in part, is TGTGCCAGCAGGCGGGACAGGGGTGAACTAACCTACGAG. The chain combines TRBV2 with TRBJ2-7, with 10 bases aligning to TRBD1. Read data end 3 residues before the CDR3 end; the end is taken from the germline J gene. The CDR3 spans 16 residues. Losses at the gene ends were 6 bases for V and 2 bases for J; bases not matched to a gene: 10. From germline, CDR1 is SNHLY and CDR2 FYNNEI.

About this clone: The CDR3 is cut off 3 residues early in the read; its end comes from the germline J gene. This rearrangement joins TRBV7-8 to TRBJ2-7; 7 bases align to TRBD1. Trimming removed 4 bases from V and 3 bases from J; junction bases left unmatched: 6. Germline lookup yields CDR1 SGHVS and CDR2 FQNEAQ. The CDR3 length is 14 residues. This chain's CDR3 is CASSYRQGFYEQYF. The CDR3 bases that were read are TGTGCCAGCAGCTACAGACAGGGTTTCTACGAG.

To note about this clone: The read ends 3 residues before the CDR3 terminus; that terminus is restored from the germline J gene. The genes are TRBV30 and TRBJ1-6; 8 bases line up with TRBD1. Trimming took 3 bases from V and 9 from J; bases not matched to a gene: 7. Germline assignment: CDR1 GTSNPN and CDR2 SVGIG (reference sequence). This CDR3 comprises 14 residues. CDR3 residues: CAWSDRGAGSPLHF. The CDR3 DNA, read in part, is TGTGCCTGGAGCGACAGGGGAGCAGGTTCACCC.

Of note for this clone: The CDR3 end lies 3 residues beyond the end of the read and is filled in from the germline J gene. The V gene is TRBV20-1, the J gene TRBJ2-7, with 7 bases that match TRBD2. This CDR3 region has 15 residues. V shed 0 bases, J shed 3 bases, and the junction held 8 bases outside the gene matches. Germline assignment: CDR1 DFQATT and CDR2 SNEGSKA (reference sequence). Partial CDR3 DNA: TGCAGTGCTAGAGATCGCCCCAGCGGGAACTACGAG. It yields the protein CSARDRPSGNYE. The entire CDR3 protein is CSARDRPSGNYEQYF.

For this clone: The read is 3 residues too short to cover the CDR3 end, so that end is filled in from the germline J gene. The chain has TRBV19 and TRBJ2-7; D possibly corresponds to TRBD1 (5 bases). V gave up 5 bases and J gave up 6 bases, with 23 bases separating them. This CDR3 contains 16 residues. Germline V gene lookup returns CDR1 LNHDA and CDR2 SQIVND (reference sequence). The CDR3 region is CASSGQGVRGFLEQYF. The CDR3 DNA, read in part, is TGTGCCAGTAGTGGCCAGGGTGTAAGAGGATTCCTCGAG.

Regarding this clone: The CDR3 is cut off 3 residues early in the read; its end comes from the germline J gene. The rearrangement links TRBV7-7 to TRBJ2-6, with D possibly matching TRBD2 (5 bases). Germline V gene sequence: CDR1 SSHAT, CDR2 FNYEAQ (reference sequence). V was clipped by 1 base and J by 2 bases, with 9 bases between them. The CDR3 is 16 amino acids. The DNA read from the CDR3 is TGTGCCAGCAGCTTAGGCGCGGGCGCTGGGGCCAACGTC. This sequence encodes CASSLGAGAGANV. The complete CDR3 sequence is CASSLGAGAGANVLTF.

Points on this clone: Read sequence stops 3 residues before the CDR3 end, and the germline J gene provides the missing end. The chain combines TRBV18 with TRBJ2-7, with D tentatively TRBD2 (5 bases). The CDR3 totals 15 residues. The ends were cut back, 1 base at V and 0 bases at J, with 10 bases in the middle. Germline V gene sequence: CDR1 KGHSH, CDR2 LQKENI. CDR3 DNA (partial): TGTGCCAGCTCACCACGGGTAGCGCCCTCCTACGAG. Translating it yields CASSPRVAPSYE. The CDR3, in full, reads CASSPRVAPSYEQYF. Filled out from reference TRBV18 and TRBJ2-7, the complete variable domain reads NAGVMQNPRHLVRRRGQEARLRCSPMKGHSHVYWYRQLPEEGLKFMVYLQKENIIDESGMPKERFSAEFPKEGPSILRIQQVVRGDSAAYFCASSPRVAPSYEQYFGPGTRLTVT.

The CDR3 region is CASSPPGHNYGYTF. CDR3 DNA (partial): TGCGCCAGCAGCCCCCCAGGACACAACTATGGC. This chain joins TRBV4-1 and TRBJ1-2; TRBD1 might be the D (5 bases). Read coverage stops 3 residues before the CDR3 terminus; the germline J gene supplies the remainder. V dropped 4 bases and J dropped 2 bases, with 11 bases sitting between them. CDR3 length: 14 amino acids. CDR1 and CDR2 from the germline V gene are MGHRA and YSYEKL.

On this clone: The read stops 3 residues short of the end of the CDR3; the missing end is completed from the germline J gene. This rearrangement joins TRBV2 to TRBJ2-1; TRBD2 agrees at 11 bases. J lost 7 bases, V lost 2 bases, and 4 bases had no gene match. The germline CDR1 and CDR2 sequences are SNHLY and FYNNEI. This CDR3 is built from 15 residues. CDR3 DNA, as far as it was read: TGTGCCAGCAGTGAATGGCTAGCGGGAGGAAATGAG. As protein: CASSEWLAGGNE. The whole CDR3 sequence is CASSEWLAGGNEQFF.

A note on this clone: The read falls 3 residues short of the CDR3 end, and the missing part is taken from the germline J gene. The chain recombines TRBV29-1 with TRBJ2-2; a weak D match, TRBD1 (5 bases). Trimming left V 4 bases short and J 8 bases short, with 8 bases between. The length of the CDR3 is 11 residues. Germline V gene sequence: CDR1 SQVTM, CDR2 ANQGSEA. The chain's CDR3 is CSVVGQGELFF. Partial CDR3 DNA: TGCAGCGTTGTGGGGCAAGGGGAG.

CDR3 bases read: TGTGCCAGCAGTGAGACAGCCCAAGAGACC. Encoded protein: CASSETAQET. The entire CDR3 sequence reads CASSETAQETQYF. The chain carries TRBV6-4 and TRBJ2-5; perhaps TRBD1 as D (5 bases). The CDR3 extends 3 residues past the end of the read, so its final part is completed from the germline J gene. Germline CDR1 MRHNA, CDR2 SNTAGT. V lost 3 bases to trimming and J lost 1 base, with 6 bases between them. This CDR3 region has 13 residues.

Worth noting for this clone: With the read ending 3 residues before the CDR3 end, the germline J gene is used to fill in that end. The gene calls are TRBV7-8 and TRBJ1-1, with D unresolved. The CDR3 totals 14 residues. Germline CDR1 is SGHVS and CDR2 is FQNEAQ. The V end lost 5 bases, the J end lost 3 bases, and 13 bases lay between the germline ends. CDR3 in amino acids: CASSPRGPDTEAFF. The part of the CDR3 DNA that was read is TGTGCCAGCAGCCCCCGTGGGCCGGACACTGAA.

Turning to this clone: The read stops 3 residues short of the end of the CDR3; the missing end is completed from the germline J gene. The chain recombines TRBV2 with TRBJ2-3; TRBD2 agrees at 11 bases. The CDR3 covers 16 residues. CDR1 and CDR2 from the germline V gene are SNHLY and FYNNEI. V shed 6 bases and J 1 base; nucleotides not matched to a gene: 6. Partial CDR3 DNA: TGTGCCAGCAGCCCTGGGACTAGCGGACGCACAGATACG. This encodes CASSPGTSGRTDT. The full CDR3 is CASSPGTSGRTDTQYF.

For this clone: Read sequence stops 3 residues before the CDR3 end, and the germline J gene provides the missing end. The chain combines TRBV13 with TRBJ2-1; 11 bases agree with TRBD2. CDR1 is PRHDT, CDR2 FYEKMQ, per germline (reference sequence). This CDR3 comprises 18 residues. V gave up 5 bases and J gave up 2 bases; unmatched junction bases: 11. The DNA read from the CDR3 is TGTGCCAGCAGCGAGGTATCACTAGCGGGGGCTACCTACAATGAG. Translation: CASSEVSLAGATYNE. From start to end, the CDR3 is CASSEVSLAGATYNEQFF. The full variable domain, rest sourced from reference TRBV13 and TRBJ2-1, is AAGVIQSPRHLIKEKRETATLKCYPIPRHDTVYWYQQGPGQDPQFLISFYEKMQSDKGSIPDRFSAQQFSDYHSELNMSSLELGDSALYFCASSEVSLAGATYNEQFFGPGTRLTVL.

A note on this clone: The sequenced fragment ends 3 residues before the CDR3 boundary, so the rest is inferred from the germline J gene. The chain has TRBV6-2 or TRBV6-3 and TRBJ1-5; possible D gene TRBD1, 5 bases. Germline values: CDR1 MNHEY, CDR2 SVGEGT. This CDR3 has 16 residues. Trimming cost V 0 bases and J 1 base, with 10 bases left between them. The CDR3 here is CASSYSEWGSNQPQHF. CDR3 bases read: TGTGCCAGCAGTTACTCGGAATGGGGCAGCAATCAGCCC.

Worth noting for this clone: The sequenced fragment ends 3 residues before the CDR3 boundary, so the rest is inferred from the germline J gene. V gene TRBV29-1 combines with J gene TRBJ2-7, with D perhaps TRBD2 (6 bases). Trimming stripped 4 bases from V and 0 bases from J, with 10 bases between. Germline CDR1 reads SQVTM; CDR2 reads ANQGSEA. The length of the CDR3 is 13 residues. The CDR3 DNA, read in part, is TGCAGCGTTGTCACGCGGGACTCCTACGAG. Residues: CSVVTRDSYE. The full CDR3 protein is CSVVTRDSYEQYF.

Remarks on this clone: The read terminates 3 residues ahead of where the CDR3 ends, so the germline J gene completes it. V gene TRBV19 combines with J gene TRBJ2-7; TRBD1 might be the D (6 bases). Trimming removed 5 bases at V and 0 bases at J, with 14 bases between. The CDR3 sequence is 15 residues long. Looked up from germline, CDR1 is LNHDA and CDR2 is SQIVND (reference sequence). This CDR3 is CASSPSVGASYEQYF. CDR3 DNA, as far as it was read: TGTGCCAGTAGTCCATCGGTGGGGGCCTCCTACGAG.